The 7 T cell receptor beta chains below were found in one sample sequenced in a study of PD-1 blockade in classical Hodgkin lymphoma. The assay was immunoSEQ multiplex PCR, and TCRdb's table has in-frame clones only and misses some. In the table there are fewer than 100,000 clones, roughly 92% of which are singletons. With no exception, relapse followed autologous stem cell transplantation in all patients, and brentuximab vedotin exposure varied. Sequencing used peripheral blood mononuclear cells (PBMCs), obtained at baseline. Receptor source: a human donor with classical Hodgkin lymphoma.

The rearrangement joins TRBV6-6 to TRBJ2-7, with 8 bases that match TRBD1. J lost 3 bases, V lost 2 bases, and 0 bases had no gene match. Germline loops: CDR1 MNHNY, CDR2 SVGAGI (reference sequence). This CDR3 has 13 residues. The CDR3: CASSYTGGYEQYF. The CDR3, as DNA: TGTGCCAGCAGTTACACAGGGGGCTACGAGCAGTACTTC.

This chain connects TRBV10-2 to TRBJ1-1; perhaps TRBD1 as D (6 bases). V dropped 7 bases and J dropped 6 bases, with 12 bases sitting between them. CDR3 length: 12 amino acids. The germline CDR1 and CDR2 sequences are WSHSY and SAAADI. The CDR3 coding sequence is TGCGCCAGCACGCAGGGGCAAGCTGAAGCTTTCTTT. Translated, it gives CASTQGQAEAFF.

The chain carries TRBV28 and TRBJ1-1; D unclear. This CDR3 spans 10 amino acids. The germline V gene encodes CDR1 MDHEN and CDR2 SYDVKM. Trimming shortened V by 8 bases and J by 1 base, and 2 bases separated the two germline ends. CDR3 residues: CASGNTEAFF. The CDR3 DNA is TGTGCCAGCGGGAACACTGAAGCTTTCTTT.

This chain joins TRBV19 and TRBJ2-3; no clear D. This CDR3 has 14 amino acids. Between the trimmed V and J ends, which lost 5 bases and 0 bases, there was a span of 9 bases. Germline V gene data show CDR1 as LNHDA and CDR2 as SQIVND (reference sequence). CDR3 nucleotide sequence: TGTGCCAGTAGTCGGGCCAGTAGCACAGATACGCAGTATTTT. This gives the protein CASSRASSTDTQYF.

This clone was seen more than once but under ten times. The chain combines TRBV27 with TRBJ1-1; a weak D match, TRBD1 (5 bases). The CDR3 is 16 residues long. Germline V CDR1 and CDR2: MNHEY, SMNVEV (reference sequence). The V gene lost 4 bases and the J gene lost 1 base, with 16 bases spanning the gap. CDR3 protein: CASSSPITGQNTEAFF. CDR3 DNA sequence: TGTGCCAGCAGTTCCCCGATAACTGGACAGAACACTGAAGCTTTCTTT.

The rearrangement links TRBV11-3 to TRBJ2-1; TRBD2 aligns across 9 bases. The germline gives CDR1 SGHNT, CDR2 YENEEA. The CDR3 extends over 15 amino acids. V dropped 1 base and J dropped 2; count of bases not matched to a gene: 0. Here the CDR3 DNA reads TGTGCCAGCAGCTTAGCTAGCGGGGCCTACAATGAGCAGTTCTTC. This sequence encodes CASSLASGAYNEQFF.

Only a few counts were recorded for this clone. The chain carries TRBV28 and TRBJ1-2; unclear D gene. V was pared by 1 base and J by 6 bases, with 9 bases between. The length of the CDR3 is 13 residues. Germline V gene lookup returns CDR1 MDHEN and CDR2 SYDVKM. This chain's CDR3 is CASSLSLGDGYTF. CDR3 bases: TGTGCCAGCAGTTTATCCCTCGGGGATGGCTACACCTTC.